Sequencing of this TCR beta chain was carried out in a study of cytomegalovirus exposure and HLA in healthy donors. Findings of the study overall: In a later analysis, around 18,000 TCR beta sequences were associated with HLA alleles at 0.05 false discovery rate.

Note on this clone: Its antigen is undetermined.

Researchers ran the PCR with 60 Vbeta and 13 Jbeta primers. TCRdb's copy holds only in-frame clones and misses some; the assay was immunoSEQ multiplex PCR. This sample carries about 120,000 clones, more than 80% of them seen once, and the ten largest clones take 1.5% to 2%. This sequence originates from a man aged 40-49 years in good health and CMV-seronegative. Material for sequencing was PBMCs.

The CDR3: CASSYGTGIYGYTF. The CDR3 bases are TGTGCCAGCAGTTACGGGACAGGGATCTATGGCTACACCTTC. The rearrangement links TRBV6-5 to TRBJ1-2; 9 bases align to TRBD1. Germline values: CDR1 MNHEY, CDR2 SVGAGI. J was trimmed by 4 bases and V by 2 bases; bases with no gene match: 2. The CDR3 runs 14 residues.